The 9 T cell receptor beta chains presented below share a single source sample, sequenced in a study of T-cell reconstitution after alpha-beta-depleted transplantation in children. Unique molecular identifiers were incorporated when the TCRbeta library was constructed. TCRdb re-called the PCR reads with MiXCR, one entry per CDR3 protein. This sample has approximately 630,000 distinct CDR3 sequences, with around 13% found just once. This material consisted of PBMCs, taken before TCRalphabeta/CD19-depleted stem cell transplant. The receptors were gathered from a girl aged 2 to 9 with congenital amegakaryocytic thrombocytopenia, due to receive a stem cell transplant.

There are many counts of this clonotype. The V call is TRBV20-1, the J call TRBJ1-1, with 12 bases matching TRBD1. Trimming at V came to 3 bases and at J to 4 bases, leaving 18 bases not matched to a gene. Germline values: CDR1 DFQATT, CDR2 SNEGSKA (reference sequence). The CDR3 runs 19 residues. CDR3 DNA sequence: TGCAGTGCTAGTTTGGGACAGGGGGCTTTCGTACCCCTGAGCACTGAAGCTTTCTTT. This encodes CSASLGQGAFVPLSTEAFF.

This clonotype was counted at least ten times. CDR3 sequence (DNA): TGCAGCGGATTCAGGGGAGATACGCAGTATTTT. As protein: CSGFRGDTQYF. The chain links TRBV29-1 to TRBJ2-3; tentative D call: TRBD1 (6 bases). V shed 7 bases and J shed 5 bases, with 10 bases lying between them. CDR3 size: 11 residues. The germline V gene has CDR1 SQVTM and CDR2 ANQGSEA.

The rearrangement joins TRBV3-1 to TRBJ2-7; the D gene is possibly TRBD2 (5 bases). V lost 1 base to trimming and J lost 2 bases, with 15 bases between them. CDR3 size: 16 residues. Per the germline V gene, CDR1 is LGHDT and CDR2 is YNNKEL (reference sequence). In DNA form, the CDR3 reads TGTGCCAGCAGCCAAGTTCGAGGGTGGCCAACCTACGAGCAGTACTTC. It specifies CASSQVRGWPTYEQYF.

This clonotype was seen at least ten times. The CDR3 reads CASSLGRGRSYNEQFF. For the CDR3, the DNA is TGTGCCAGCAGCTTAGGACGGGGGAGGTCCTACAATGAGCAGTTCTTC. The genes are TRBV7-9 and TRBJ2-1; D possibly corresponds to TRBD2 (6 bases). This CDR3 is built from 16 residues. V lost 1 base and J 1 base, leaving 11 bases between the germline ends. Germline V gene data show CDR1 as SEHNR and CDR2 as FQNEAQ (reference sequence).

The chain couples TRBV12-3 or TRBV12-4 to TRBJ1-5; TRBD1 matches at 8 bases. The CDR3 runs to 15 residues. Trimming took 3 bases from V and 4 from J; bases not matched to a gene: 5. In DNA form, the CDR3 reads TGTGCCAGCAGTTTTGGACAGGGCTTAAATCAGCCCCAGCATTTT. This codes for CASSFGQGLNQPQHF.

Here the CDR3 DNA reads TGCGCCAGCAGCGCGGGACTAGCGGAAGTAGAGCAGTACTTC. It is translated as CASSAGLAEVEQYF. The genes are TRBV5-1 and TRBJ2-7, with 11 bases that match TRBD2. The V segment lost 4 bases and the J segment 7 bases; nucleotides outside the gene matches: 7. Germline V gives CDR1 SGHRS, CDR2 YFSETQ. The CDR3 sequence is 14 residues long.

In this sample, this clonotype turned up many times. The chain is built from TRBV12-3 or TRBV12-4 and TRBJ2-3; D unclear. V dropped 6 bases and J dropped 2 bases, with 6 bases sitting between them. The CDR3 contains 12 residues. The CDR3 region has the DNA TGTGCCAGCAGAACAGACACAGATACGCAGTATTTT. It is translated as CASRTDTDTQYF.

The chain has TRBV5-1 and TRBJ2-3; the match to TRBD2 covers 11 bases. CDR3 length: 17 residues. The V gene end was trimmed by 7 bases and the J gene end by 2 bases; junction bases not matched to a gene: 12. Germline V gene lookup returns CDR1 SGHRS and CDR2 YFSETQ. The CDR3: CASSAVPGLADTDTQYF. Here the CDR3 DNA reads TGCGCCAGCTCGGCTGTCCCGGGACTAGCGGACACAGATACGCAGTATTTT.

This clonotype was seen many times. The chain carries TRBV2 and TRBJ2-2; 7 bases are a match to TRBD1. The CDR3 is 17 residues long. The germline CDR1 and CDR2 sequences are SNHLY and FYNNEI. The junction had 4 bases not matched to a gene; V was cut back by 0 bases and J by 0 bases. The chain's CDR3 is CASSEAGDSANTGELFF. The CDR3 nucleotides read TGTGCCAGCAGTGAAGCGGGGGACAGTGCGAACACCGGGGAGCTGTTTTTT.